The 15 T cell receptor beta chains below all came from one sample that was sequenced in a study of T cell clonality in common variable immunodeficiency. Their recognized antigens are unknown. Study-wide results and limits: In common variable immunodeficiency, TCR beta chains reportedly carried fewer deletions and N-nucleotide insertions.

Sequencing used immunoSEQ multiplex PCR; TCRdb keeps in-frame clones, though not all of them. The sample has approximately 20,000 clones, none seen only once. Sequenced material: peripheral blood mononuclear cells. The receptors stem from a human donor with common variable immunodeficiency.

This clone is judged medium-sized (0.01 to 0.1%). The CDR3 extends 3 residues past the end of the read, so its final part is completed from the germline J gene. This chain connects TRBV5-5 to TRBJ1-6; possible D gene TRBD1, 6 bases. The CDR3 totals 15 residues. Looked up from germline, CDR1 is SGHKS and CDR2 is YYEKEE (reference sequence). V lost 0 bases to trimming and J lost 7 bases, with 11 bases between them. The sequenced part of the CDR3 DNA is TGTGCCAGCAGCTTGGTCGGGAGGGGGAATTCACCC. Encoded protein: CASSLVGRGNSP. From start to end, the CDR3 is CASSLVGRGNSPLHF.

This clone has more than one count but fewer than ten. The read falls 3 residues short of the CDR3 end, and the missing part is taken from the germline J gene. The chain combines TRBV30 with TRBJ1-3; a weak D match, TRBD1 (6 bases). With 5 bases removed from V and 0 bases from J, the gap between germline ends came to 14 bases. The CDR3 totals 15 residues. Germline CDR1 is GTSNPN and CDR2 is SVGIG (reference sequence). CDR3 amino acids: CAWGPGQFSGNTIYF. Incomplete CDR3 DNA: TGTGCCTGGGGGCCAGGACAGTTCTCTGGAAACACC.

There are many counts of this clone. The missing CDR3 end, 3 residues past where the read stops, is filled in from the germline J gene. The chain combines TRBV7-9 with TRBJ2-3, with 10 bases aligning to TRBD2. The length of the CDR3 is 15 residues. The V segment lost 3 bases and the J segment 2 bases; nucleotides outside the gene matches: 2. The germline gives CDR1 SEHNR, CDR2 FQNEAQ (reference sequence). CDR3 DNA, as far as it was read: TGTGCCAGCAGCTTGCTAGCGGGAGTCACAGATACG. This sequence encodes CASSLLAGVTDT. The CDR3, in full, reads CASSLLAGVTDTQYF.

This clone was recorded many times. The read finishes 3 residues shy of the CDR3 end, and the germline J gene is used to complete it. The chain uses TRBV6-2 or TRBV6-3 and TRBJ2-1, with 12 bases identical to TRBD2. V lost 2 bases to trimming and J lost 6 bases; unmatched junction nucleotides: 5. Germline CDR1 is MNHEY and CDR2 is SVGEGT. The CDR3 consists of 16 residues. The CDR3 loop reads CASSYVLAGGGNEQFF. The part of the CDR3 DNA that was read is TGTGCCAGCAGTTACGTACTAGCGGGAGGCGGCAATGAG.

This clone was observed many times. The sequence runs out 3 residues before the end of the CDR3; the remainder is reconstructed from the germline J gene. V is TRBV18 and J is TRBJ1-5; the D gene is possibly TRBD1 (5 bases). This CDR3 comprises 14 residues. Deletions cut 3 bases from V and 3 bases from J, with 9 bases between. Germline values: CDR1 KGHSH, CDR2 LQKENI. The CDR3 DNA, read in part, is TGTGCCAGCTCACCTCAGGGTGCCAATCAGCCC. Amino acid sequence: CASSPQGANQP. The full-length CDR3 reads as CASSPQGANQPQHF.

This clone has a count of ten or more. The sequence runs out 3 residues before the end of the CDR3; the remainder is reconstructed from the germline J gene. The genes are TRBV4-2 and TRBJ2-2, with 9 positions matching TRBD2. Germline-derived CDR1 and CDR2 are LGHNA and YNFKEQ. After removal of 3 bases from V and 4 bases from J, the junction contained 0 bases not matched to a gene. The CDR3 sequence is 14 residues long. This CDR3 is CASSHSGSTGELFF. CDR3 DNA, as far as it was read: TGTGCCAGCAGCCATAGCGGGAGCACCGGGGAG.

At least ten counts were recorded for this clone. The DNA ends 3 residues before the CDR3 does, and the rest of the CDR3 is filled in from the germline J gene. The rearrangement uses TRBV28 and TRBJ2-3, with D possibly being TRBD1 (5 bases). The germline V and J ends were trimmed by 5 bases and 0 bases, with 12 bases remaining between them. This CDR3 is 15 amino acids long. CDR1 is MDHEN, CDR2 SYDVKM, per germline. The CDR3 loop is CASSVDKSSTDTQYF. CDR3 DNA (partial): TGTGCCAGCAGTGTGGACAAATCTAGCACAGATACG.

This clone was seen many times. The CDR3 end lies 3 residues beyond the end of the read and is filled in from the germline J gene. The chain recombines TRBV2 with TRBJ1-1, with a possible D match to TRBD1 (5 bases). V was cut by 6 bases and J by 4 bases, with 12 bases left in between. The length of the CDR3 is 13 residues. Per germline, CDR1 SNHLY and CDR2 FYNNEI. The sequenced part of the CDR3 DNA is TGTGCCAGCAGCGGGGGGTGGGTCACTGAA. Amino acid sequence: CASSGGWVTE. The whole CDR3 region reads CASSGGWVTEAFF.

As to this clone: The read gets to within 3 residues of the CDR3 end, and the germline J gene fills in the rest. The genes are TRBV30 and TRBJ1-3; perhaps TRBD1 as D (5 bases). The V end lost 4 bases, the J end lost 0 bases, and 16 bases lay between the germline ends. The CDR3 is made up of 16 amino acids. CDR1 is GTSNPN and CDR2 is SVGIG in the germline V gene (reference sequence). CDR3 sequence: CAWTLPGLYSGNTIYF. The sequenced CDR3 bases are TGTGCCTGGACACTCCCGGGACTCTACTCTGGAAACACC.

By its share, this clone is medium-sized (0.01 to 0.1%). The read stops 3 residues short of the end of the CDR3; the missing end is completed from the germline J gene. This chain uses TRBV14 with TRBJ2-2, with 7 bases lining up with TRBD2. Germline V gene sequence: CDR1 SGHDN, CDR2 FVKESK. The CDR3 has 14 amino acids. The J segment lost 6 bases and the V segment lost 2 bases, leaving 3 bases of the junction unmatched. Partial CDR3 DNA: TGTGCCAGCAGCCAACTCCGGGGGGCCGGGGAG. Translation gives CASSQLRGAGE. The whole CDR3 protein reads CASSQLRGAGELFF.

The sample holds many counts of this clone. The read falls 3 residues short of the CDR3 end, and the missing part is taken from the germline J gene. This chain joins TRBV6-2 or TRBV6-3 and TRBJ1-1; no definite D call. Germline-derived CDR1 and CDR2 are MNHEY and SVGEGT. The CDR3 covers 13 residues. V dropped 6 bases and J dropped 4 bases, with 12 bases sitting between them. The CDR3 reads CASRNGVGTEAFF. CDR3 bases read: TGTGCCAGCAGGAACGGGGTCGGCACTGAA.

This clone was found many times. The missing CDR3 end, 3 residues past where the read stops, is filled in from the germline J gene. This chain uses TRBV23-1 with TRBJ2-1; 12 nucleotides match TRBD2. TRBV23-1 is identified as an open reading frame with a role that is uncertain. J was trimmed by 0 bases and V by 0 bases; bases with no gene match: 9. The length of the CDR3 is 20 residues. The CDR3 spells CASSQSGLAGGPSSYNEQFF. CDR3 DNA, as far as it was read: TGCGCCAGCAGTCAATCGGGGCTAGCGGGAGGGCCGAGCTCCTACAATGAG.

This clone has at least ten counts. With the read ending 3 residues before the CDR3 end, the germline J gene is used to fill in that end. The chain is built from TRBV30 and TRBJ1-3; no definite D call. CDR1 is GTSNPN and CDR2 is SVGIG in the germline V gene (reference sequence). The germline V and J ends were trimmed by 3 bases and 1 base, with 13 bases remaining between them. This CDR3 is built from 15 residues. CDR3 sequence reads: CAWRRSLQSGNTIYF. Partial CDR3 DNA: TGTGCCTGGAGGCGATCCCTGCAATCTGGAAACACC.

Regarding this clone: With the read ending 3 residues before the CDR3 end, the germline J gene is used to fill in that end. The gene calls are TRBV30 and TRBJ2-1, with 13 bases aligning to TRBD2. The V gene end was trimmed by 5 bases and the J gene end by 4 bases; junction bases not matched to a gene: 8. The CDR3 spans 16 residues. Germline V gene data show CDR1 as GTSNPN and CDR2 as SVGIG (reference sequence). The CDR3 here is CAWVGPGLAGYNEQFF. The CDR3 DNA, read in part, is TGTGCCTGGGTAGGTCCGGGACTAGCGGGATACAATGAG. Supplemented by reference TRBV30 and TRBJ2-1, the full variable domain reads SQTIHQWPATLVQPVGSPLSLECTVEGTSNPNLYWYRQAAGRGLQLLFYSVGIGQISSEVPQNLSASRPQDRQFILSSKKLLLSDSGFYLCAWVGPGLAGYNEQFFGPGTRLTVL.

By sample fraction, this clone is medium-sized. The read halts 3 residues ahead of the CDR3 end, with the missing end drawn from the germline J gene. The chain links TRBV30 to TRBJ2-4, with D tentatively TRBD1 (5 bases). This CDR3 has 12 amino acids. Trimming shortened V by 2 bases and J by 7 bases, and 9 bases separated the two germline ends. CDR1 GTSNPN and CDR2 SVGIG come from the germline V gene (reference sequence). The covered CDR3 bases are TGTGCCTGGAGTAGGGGTCGGAACATT. This codes for CAWSRGRNI. The CDR3 as a whole reads CAWSRGRNIQYF.